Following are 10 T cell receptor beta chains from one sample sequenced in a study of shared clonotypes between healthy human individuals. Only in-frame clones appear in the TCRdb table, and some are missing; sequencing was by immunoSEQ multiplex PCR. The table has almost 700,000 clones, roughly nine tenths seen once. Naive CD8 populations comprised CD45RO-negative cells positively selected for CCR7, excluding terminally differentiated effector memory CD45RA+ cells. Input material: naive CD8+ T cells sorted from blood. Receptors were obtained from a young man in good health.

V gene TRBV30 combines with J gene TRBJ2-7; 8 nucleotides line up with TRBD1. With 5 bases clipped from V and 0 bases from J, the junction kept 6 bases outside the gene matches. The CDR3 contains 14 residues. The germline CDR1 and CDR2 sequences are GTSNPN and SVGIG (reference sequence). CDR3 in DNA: TGTGCCTGGGAGAGGACAGGGAGCTCCTACGAGCAGTACTTC. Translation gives CAWERTGSSYEQYF.

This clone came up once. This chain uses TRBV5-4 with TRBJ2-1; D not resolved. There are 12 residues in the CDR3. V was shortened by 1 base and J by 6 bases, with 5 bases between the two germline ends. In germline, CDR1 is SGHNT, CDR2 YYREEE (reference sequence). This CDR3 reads CASSLYINEQFF. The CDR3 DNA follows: TGTGCCAGCAGCTTGTATATCAATGAGCAGTTCTTC.

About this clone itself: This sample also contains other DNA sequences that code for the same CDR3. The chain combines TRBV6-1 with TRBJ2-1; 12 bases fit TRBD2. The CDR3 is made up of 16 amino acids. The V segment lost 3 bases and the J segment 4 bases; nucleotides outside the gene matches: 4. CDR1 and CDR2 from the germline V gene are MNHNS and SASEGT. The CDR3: CASSETSGRAYNEQFF. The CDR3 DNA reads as TGTGCCAGCAGTGAGACTAGCGGGAGAGCTTACAATGAGCAGTTCTTC.

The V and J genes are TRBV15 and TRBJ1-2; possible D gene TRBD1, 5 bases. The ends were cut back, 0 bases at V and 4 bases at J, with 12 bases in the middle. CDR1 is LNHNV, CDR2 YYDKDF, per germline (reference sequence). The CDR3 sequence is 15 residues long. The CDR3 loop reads CATSREHAGSYGYTF. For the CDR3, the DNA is TGTGCCACCAGCAGAGAACATGCAGGGAGCTATGGCTACACCTTC.

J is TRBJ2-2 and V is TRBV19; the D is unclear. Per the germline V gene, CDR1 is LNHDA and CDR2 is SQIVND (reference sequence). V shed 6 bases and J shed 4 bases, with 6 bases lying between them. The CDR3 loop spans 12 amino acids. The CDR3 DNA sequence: TGTGCCAGTAGGCCGTTCACCGGGGAGCTGTTTTTT. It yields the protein CASRPFTGELFF.

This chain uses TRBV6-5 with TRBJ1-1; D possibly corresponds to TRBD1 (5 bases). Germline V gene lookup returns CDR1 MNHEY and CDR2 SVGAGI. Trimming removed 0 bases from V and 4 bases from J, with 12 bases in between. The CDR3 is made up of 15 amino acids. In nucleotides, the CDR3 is TGTGCCAGCAGTTACTCGACAGCCGGGCGCACTGAAGCTTTCTTT. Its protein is CASSYSTAGRTEAFF.

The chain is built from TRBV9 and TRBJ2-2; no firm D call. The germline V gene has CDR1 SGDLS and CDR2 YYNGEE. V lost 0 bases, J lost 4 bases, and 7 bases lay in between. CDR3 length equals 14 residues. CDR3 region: CASSVGPSTGELFF. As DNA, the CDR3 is TGTGCCAGCAGCGTAGGGCCCAGCACCGGGGAGCTGTTTTTT.

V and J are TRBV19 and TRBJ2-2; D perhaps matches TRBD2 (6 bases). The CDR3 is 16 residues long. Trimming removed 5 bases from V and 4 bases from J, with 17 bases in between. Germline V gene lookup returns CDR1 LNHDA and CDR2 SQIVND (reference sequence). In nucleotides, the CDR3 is TGTGCCAGTAGTGGTCCGGGGGACTTGTTCACCGGGGAGCTGTTTTTT. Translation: CASSGPGDLFTGELFF.

The CDR3 sequence is CASSGLQGLVYEQYF. Here the CDR3 DNA reads TGTGCCAGCAGTGGCCTCCAGGGTCTTGTATACGAGCAGTACTTC. The chain recombines TRBV2 with TRBJ2-7; TRBD1 might be the D (5 bases). CDR3 length equals 15 residues. Trimming removed 4 bases at V and 4 bases at J, with 17 bases between. The germline V gene has CDR1 SNHLY and CDR2 FYNNEI.

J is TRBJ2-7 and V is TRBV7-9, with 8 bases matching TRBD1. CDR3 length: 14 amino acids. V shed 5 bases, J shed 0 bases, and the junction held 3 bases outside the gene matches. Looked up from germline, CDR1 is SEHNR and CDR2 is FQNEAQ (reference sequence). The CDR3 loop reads CASSDDRGSYEQYF. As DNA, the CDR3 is TGTGCCAGCAGCGACGACAGGGGCTCCTACGAGCAGTACTTC.